Listed below are T cell receptor beta chains from one sample, sequenced in a study of blood T cell repertoires in COVID-19. Clones were read by immunoSEQ multiplex PCR, and TCRdb kept only the in-frame ones, dropping some. The sample lists about 410,000 clones, about 88% occurring once. The sequenced sample consisted of peripheral blood. These receptors originate from a woman aged 35 to 49 with COVID-19, enrolled during active disease. Each CDR3 is given with its conserved first and last residue. A D gene is named only where the DNA matches it firmly. Clone size, where shown, is once, few, many, or a class for clones that have expanded.

V gene	clone size	J gene	D gene	CDR3 protein	CDR3 DNA
TRBV9	once	TRBJ1-3	.	CASSVEALAGNTIYF	TGTGCCAGCAGCGTAGAAGCTTTAGCTGGAAACACCATATATTTT
TRBV5-8	.	TRBJ2-2	.	CASSFRRSRGETGELFF	TGTGCCAGCAGCTTTAGGAGGAGCAGGGGAGAGACCGGGGAGCTGTTTTTT
TRBV7-2	.	TRBJ1-5	.	CASSSVRGSNQPQHF	TGTGCCAGCAGCTCAGTCAGGGGTAGCAATCAGCCCCAGCATTTT
TRBV7-8	.	TRBJ1-6	.	CASRPSGQQDSPLHF	TGTGCCAGCAGGCCCTCGGGACAACAAGATTCACCCCTCCACTTT
TRBV19	.	TRBJ1-4	.	CACQEGEKLFF	TGTGCCTGCCAGGAGGGTGAAAAACTGTTTTTT
TRBV4-1	.	TRBJ2-1	.	CASSQVVGENEQFF	TGCGCCAGCAGCCAAGTAGTAGGAGAAAATGAGCAGTTCTTC
TRBV7-2	.	TRBJ2-2	TRBD1	CASSHGQGTANTGELFF	TGTGCCAGCAGCCACGGACAGGGGACCGCGAACACCGGGGAGCTGTTTTTT
TRBV7-3	.	TRBJ1-1	.	CASSFGPGGTEAFF	TGTGCCAGCAGCTTCGGACCGGGCGGGACTGAAGCTTTCTTT
TRBV28	.	TRBJ1-2	TRBD1	CASSRTGGGFGYTF	TGTGCCAGCAGCAGGACAGGGGGCGGTTTTGGCTACACCTTC
TRBV12-3/TRBV12-4	.	TRBJ2-1	.	CASSLRENSEQFF	TGTGCCAGCAGTTTACGGGAAAACTCCGAGCAGTTCTTC
TRBV5-1	.	TRBJ1-2	TRBD1	CASSLGGEGAPYYGYTF	TGCGCCAGCAGCTTGGGGGGCGAGGGGGCCCCCTACTATGGCTACACCTTC
TRBV29-1	.	TRBJ1-2	TRBD1	CSVLGDREDGYTF	TGCAGCGTCCTTGGGGACAGGGAGGATGGCTACACCTTC
TRBV9	.	TRBJ2-2	TRBD2	CASSALAGRPGELFF	TGTGCCAGCAGCGCCCTAGCGGGAAGGCCCGGGGAGCTGTTTTTT
TRBV2	.	TRBJ1-1	TRBD1	CASRTGLEYTEAFF	TGTGCCAGCAGGACAGGGTTAGAGTACACTGAAGCTTTCTTT
TRBV28	.	TRBJ1-1	.	CASKPTPGRGTEAFF	TGTGCCAGCAAACCTACCCCCGGCAGGGGCACTGAAGCTTTCTTT
TRBV7-9	.	TRBJ1-1	TRBD1	CASSLGFDRVNTEAFF	TGTGCCAGCAGCTTAGGATTCGACAGGGTGAACACTGAAGCTTTCTTT
TRBV7-2	.	TRBJ1-5	TRBD1	CASSLTWTGRNQPQHF	TGTGCCAGCAGCTTAACTTGGACAGGGCGCAATCAGCCCCAGCATTTT
TRBV28	once	TRBJ1-2	.	CASSLSGGYTF	TGTGCCAGCAGTTTATCCGGGGGTTACACCTTC
TRBV10-3	.	TRBJ1-4	TRBD1	CAIRNDRDGEKLFF	TGTGCCATCAGGAACGACAGGGACGGTGAAAAACTGTTTTTT
TRBV5-5	once	TRBJ1-2	.	CASSLDWEGYGYTF	TGTGCCAGCAGCTTGGATTGGGAGGGCTATGGCTACACCTTC
TRBV28	once	TRBJ2-5	.	CASSLRAGRYGETQYF	TGTGCCAGCAGTTTAAGGGCAGGGAGGTACGGAGAGACCCAGTACTTC
TRBV7-2	.	TRBJ1-6	.	CASSLDPRSSYNSPLHF	TGTGCCAGCAGCTTAGACCCAAGGAGCTCCTATAATTCACCCCTCCACTTT
TRBV7-3	.	TRBJ2-2	.	CASSLTLAGPGGGELFF	TGTGCCAGCAGCTTAACGTTGGCGGGACCTGGTGGCGGGGAGCTGTTTTTT
TRBV7-2	.	TRBJ1-2	.	CASSSVHRGYTF	TGTGCCAGCAGCTCAGTTCATCGTGGCTACACCTTC
TRBV28	.	TRBJ1-2	.	CASSLGTRSYTF	TGTGCCAGCAGTTTGGGGACAAGGAGCTACACCTTC
TRBV7-2	.	TRBJ2-3	.	CASTTVGGGRGDTQYF	TGTGCCAGCACCACGGTGGGGGGGGGCCGGGGAGATACGCAGTATTTT
TRBV28	.	TRBJ1-1	TRBD1	CASSFYTGGGLDEAFF	TGTGCCAGCAGTTTTTATACAGGGGGCGGTTTGGATGAAGCTTTCTTT
TRBV27	.	TRBJ2-2	.	CASSPVFGELFF	TGTGCCAGCAGCCCCGTTTTTGGGGAGCTGTTTTTT